These 16 T cell receptor beta chains were sequenced from one sample in a study of multiple sclerosis patients with progressive multifocal leukoencephalopathy (dated by TCRdb to the late 2010s). The library was generated by the immunoSEQ multiplex PCR assay. TCRdb obtained this table from immuneACCESS and retained in-frame rearrangements with V and J assigned. These tables miss some clones; where compared with another copy, unresolved V genes account for less than half of the shortfall, and the remainder is unexplained. The sample table records about 28,000 clones; around 90% of these occur just once. Of the sample, roughly 1.3% falls within the top ten clones. The time point label corresponds to: less than 15 months of natalizumab therapy. The treatment or condition label for this specimen denotes: on natalizumab therapy at sampling. Here the sequenced sample was PBMCs, taken from a patient treated with natalizumab. The origin of the receptors is a human donor with multiple sclerosis.

V gene TRBV7-9 combines with J gene TRBJ2-5; 7 bases line up with TRBD1. The junction had 8 bases not matched to a gene; V was cut back by 3 bases and J by 4 bases. In germline, CDR1 is SEHNR, CDR2 FQNEAQ (reference sequence). The length of the CDR3 is 15 residues. The CDR3 reads CASSLATGKGETQYF. In DNA form, the CDR3 reads TGTGCCAGCAGCTTGGCGACAGGGAAAGGAGAGACCCAGTACTTC.

The genes are TRBV11-2 and TRBJ2-2, with no clear D. The germline V and J ends were trimmed by 5 bases and 6 bases, with 16 bases remaining between them. Germline values: CDR1 SGHAT, CDR2 FQNNGV. This CDR3 contains 15 residues. In DNA form, the CDR3 reads TGTGCCAGCAGCCTTCTTCTGGTCCTTGCCGGGGAGCTGTTTTTT. This encodes CASSLLLVLAGELFF.

The J gene is TRBJ1-5, the V gene TRBV27; a possible D gene is TRBD1 (5 bases). The CDR3 covers 15 residues. The ends were cut back, 1 base at V and 2 bases at J, with 9 bases in the middle. Germline-derived CDR1 and CDR2 are MNHEY and SMNVEV (reference sequence). The CDR3 is CASSLWGNGNQPQHF. In nucleotides, the CDR3 is TGTGCCAGCAGTTTATGGGGGAACGGCAATCAGCCCCAGCATTTT.

A word on this clone: Other DNA sequences within the sample encode an identical CDR3. The gene calls are TRBV19 and TRBJ1-5; 7 bases agree with TRBD1. Looked up from germline, CDR1 is LNHDA and CDR2 is SQIVND (reference sequence). This CDR3 has 15 amino acids. V shed 4 bases and J 3 bases; nucleotides not matched to a gene: 6. The CDR3 nucleotides are TGTGCCAGTAGTACGGGGGGACAGCCCAATCAGCCCCAGCATTTT. Its protein product is CASSTGGQPNQPQHF.

The chain is built from TRBV2 and TRBJ1-2, with D tentatively TRBD1 (5 bases). Trimming cost V 4 bases and J 0 bases, with 15 bases left between them. Germline CDR1 is SNHLY and CDR2 is FYNNEI. The CDR3 consists of 16 residues. CDR3 bases: TGTGCCAGCAGTGGTTTCAGGGCAGTCACTAACTATGGCTACACCTTC. This sequence encodes CASSGFRAVTNYGYTF.

This clone was counted between two and nine times. The genes are TRBV6-5 and TRBJ1-1, with D perhaps matching TRBD1 (5 bases). V gave up 3 bases and J gave up 5 bases, with 19 bases separating them. The CDR3 loop spans 16 amino acids. Germline values: CDR1 MNHEY, CDR2 SVGAGI. CDR3 sequence reads: CASSYGPGRGWTEAFF. CDR3 coding DNA: TGTGCCAGCAGTTATGGGCCAGGCCGGGGGTGGACTGAAGCTTTCTTT.

This sequence joins TRBV7-2 and TRBJ2-5, with TRBD2 matching 9 bases. The DNA end is a closer match to TRBJ2-7, so the J assignment may be wrong. This CDR3 spans 14 amino acids. Germline CDR1 and CDR2: SGHTA and FQGNSA. The CDR3 loop is CASSFGGGAYEQYF. The CDR3 bases are TGTGCCAGCAGCTTTGGCGGGGGGGCATACGAGCAGTACTTC.

This chain joins TRBV10-1 and TRBJ2-3; 7 bases align to TRBD2. Germline V gene data show CDR1 as WNHNN and CDR2 as SYGVQD (reference sequence). The CDR3 length is 14 residues. V lost 3 bases to trimming and J lost 10 bases; unmatched junction nucleotides: 10. The CDR3 reads CASSEGLAAGAQYF. CDR3 bases: TGCGCCAGCAGTGAAGGTTTGGCTGCGGGGGCGCAGTATTTT.

About this clone: An end of the junction differs from the germline gene, which may be a read error. The gene calls are TRBV4-2 and TRBJ2-7, with TRBD1 matching 10 bases. Looked up from germline, CDR1 is LGHNA and CDR2 is YNFKEQ. The CDR3 covers 16 residues. This chain's CDR3 is CACSPRVGTGDYEQYF. The CDR3 nucleotides read TGTGCCTGCAGCCCGCGGGTGGGGACAGGGGACTACGAGCAGTACTTC.

Notes on this clone: The same CDR3 is also encoded by other DNA sequences in this sample. The chain has TRBV11-2 and TRBJ1-1, with a tentative D call TRBD1 (5 bases). The CDR3 spans 16 residues. V lost 2 bases and J 2 bases, leaving 15 bases between the germline ends. CDR1 is SGHAT and CDR2 is FQNNGV in the germline V gene. CDR3: CASSLKRGLVNTEAFF. CDR3 bases: TGTGCCAGCAGCTTAAAAAGGGGTTTGGTAAACACTGAAGCTTTCTTT. The complete variable domain, with remaining parts taken from reference TRBV11-2 and TRBJ1-1, reads EAGVAQSPRYKIIEKRQSVAFWCNPISGHATLYWYQQILGQGPKLLIQFQNNGVVDDSQLPKDRFSAERLKGVDSTLKIQPAKLEDSAVYLCASSLKRGLVNTEAFFGQGTRLTVV.

The V gene is TRBV4-1, the J gene TRBJ1-5, with a tentative D call TRBD1 (5 bases). The CDR3 is made up of 15 amino acids. V dropped 3 bases and J dropped 5 bases, with 14 bases sitting between them. Germline V gene lookup returns CDR1 MGHRA and CDR2 YSYEKL. The CDR3: CASSHIQGSDQPQHF. Here the CDR3 DNA reads TGCGCCAGCAGCCACATCCAGGGATCGGATCAGCCCCAGCATTTT.

The J gene is TRBJ1-6, the V gene TRBV5-5, with D possibly being TRBD1 (5 bases). The germline V gene encodes CDR1 SGHKS and CDR2 YYEKEE (reference sequence). The length of the CDR3 is 14 residues. V shed 2 bases and J shed 11 bases, with 14 bases lying between them. The CDR3 DNA sequence: TGTGCCAGCAGCTTTGGGACGCCTTCGGCACCCCTCCACTTT. The encoded protein is CASSFGTPSAPLHF.

The chain joins TRBV5-6 to TRBJ2-7; no clear D. The V and J ends lost 7 bases and 2 bases respectively, with 13 bases between them. Germline CDR1 is SGHDT and CDR2 is YYEEEE. The CDR3 has 13 amino acids. CDR3 region: CASPPALAYEQYF. The CDR3 DNA reads as TGTGCCAGCCCCCCCGCCCTGGCCTACGAGCAGTACTTC. Full variable domain (missing parts from reference TRBV5-6 and TRBJ2-7): DAGVTQSPTHLIKTRGQQVTLRCSPKSGHDTVSWYQQALGQGPQFIFQYYEEEERQRGNFPDRFSGHQFPNYSSELNVNALLLGDSALYLCASPPALAYEQYFGPGTRLTVT.

The chain employs TRBV9 and TRBJ2-2; D possibly corresponds to TRBD1 (6 bases). V was clipped by 0 bases and J by 4 bases, with 10 bases between them. The germline CDR1 and CDR2 sequences are SGDLS and YYNGEE. The CDR3 length is 15 residues. This chain's CDR3 is CASSVEDRGTGELFF. CDR3 DNA: TGTGCCAGCAGCGTAGAGGACAGAGGCACCGGGGAGCTGTTTTTT.

The chain recombines TRBV9 with TRBJ2-3; 8 positions match TRBD2. The length of the CDR3 is 16 residues. V trimming: 1 base; J trimming: 0 bases; junction bases outside the gene matches: 4. The V gene's germline CDR1 is SGDLS and CDR2 YYNGEE. The CDR3 reads CASSVNSGVSTDTQYF. CDR3 in DNA: TGTGCCAGCAGCGTAAATAGCGGGGTAAGCACAGATACGCAGTATTTT.

This clone has just one count. The V call is TRBV9, the J call TRBJ2-7; 8 bases line up with TRBD1. Per germline, CDR1 SGDLS and CDR2 YYNGEE. The ends lost 3 bases at V and 2 bases at J; junction bases unmatched: 7. The CDR3 sequence is 15 residues long. CDR3 in amino acids: CASSGGQGFPYEQYF. DNA for the CDR3: TGTGCCAGCAGCGGTGGACAGGGTTTCCCCTACGAGCAGTACTTC.